This T cell receptor beta chain was identified during a study of shared clonotypes between healthy human individuals. Produced via immunoSEQ multiplex PCR; TCRdb's table is partial and in-frame only. This table holds 2,100,000 or so clones, 90% to 97% found once. The ends were cut back, 7 bases at V and 5 bases at J, with 18 bases in the middle. Germline V gene data show CDR1 as SGHTS and CDR2 as YDEGEE. The CDR3 contains 14 residues. Sequenced input: naive CD4+ T cells sorted from blood. Stated subset: CD45RA+ positively selected. The chain joins TRBV5-8 to TRBJ2-5; D remains unclear. This clonotype originated in a man between 18 and 29 years old in good health. The CDR3 protein is CASEGGPIGETQYF. Written as DNA, the CDR3 is TGTGCCAGCGAAGGTGGTCCAATTGGCGAGACCCAGTACTTC.